This entry lists 18 T cell receptor beta chains sequenced from one sample in a study of OX40 agonist ivuxolimab in advanced cancers. Profiled with immunoSEQ multiplex PCR; TCRdb holds only in-frame clones, not every one. Of 91,000 or so clones listed, under 90% are singletons. The sequenced sample was CD4+ or CD8+ T cells sorted from blood, obtained in a trial of the OX40 agonist ivuxolimab. The source is an adult with an advanced solid tumor such as melanoma, head and neck, liver or kidney cancer.

This rearrangement joins TRBV5-1 to TRBJ2-1; no firm D call. Trimming stripped 0 bases from V and 2 bases from J, with 9 bases between. This CDR3 is built from 15 residues. Per germline, CDR1 SGHRS and CDR2 YFSETQ. The CDR3 here is CASSLDGRTYNEQFF. DNA of the CDR3: TGCGCCAGCAGCTTGGATGGCAGAACCTACAATGAGCAGTTCTTC.

The rearrangement joins TRBV5-4 to TRBJ1-1; TRBD1 is a possible D gene (6 bases). The CDR3 extends over 15 amino acids. In germline, CDR1 is SGHNT, CDR2 YYREEE (reference sequence). The V gene lost 5 bases and the J gene lost 4 bases, with 18 bases spanning the gap. The CDR3 spells CASSLGTGGVTEAFF. Here the CDR3 DNA reads TGTGCCAGCAGTCTTGGAACGGGGGGCGTCACTGAAGCTTTCTTT.

The CDR3 sequence: CASSSNNYEQYF. The CDR3 bases are TGTGCCAGCAGCTCAAACAACTACGAGCAGTACTTC. The genes are TRBV5-5 and TRBJ2-7; D gene ambiguous. V was shortened by 3 bases and J by 3 bases, with 7 bases between the two germline ends. Germline V gives CDR1 SGHKS, CDR2 YYEKEE (reference sequence). The CDR3 extends over 12 amino acids.

The chain carries TRBV9 and TRBJ2-2, with TRBD1 as a possible D gene (7 bases). The V end lost 0 bases, the J end lost 7 bases, and 16 bases lay between the germline ends. The CDR3 loop spans 16 amino acids. Germline V CDR1 and CDR2: SGDLS, YYNGEE. The CDR3: CASSVAVTGRNGELFF. As DNA, the CDR3 is TGTGCCAGCAGCGTAGCGGTGACAGGGAGGAACGGGGAGCTGTTTTTT.

The chain recombines TRBV6-1 with TRBJ2-7; D ambiguous. V gave up 7 bases and J gave up 5 bases, with 15 bases separating them. Germline lookup yields CDR1 MNHNS and CDR2 SASEGT. The CDR3 extends over 13 amino acids. CDR3 DNA sequence: TGTGCCAGCACTCCGACCCTTAAGGACGAGCAGTACTTC. Amino acid sequence: CASTPTLKDEQYF.

The chain is built from TRBV4-2 and TRBJ2-2, with 10 positions matching TRBD2. Germline V gene lookup returns CDR1 LGHNA and CDR2 YNFKEQ. V was clipped by 4 bases and J by 4 bases; unmatched bases: 27. The CDR3 spans 23 residues. CDR3 residues: CASSLGQGRRPQGTSASTGELFF. The CDR3 DNA is TGTGCCAGCAGCCTTGGACAGGGAAGACGTCCGCAAGGGACTAGCGCTTCCACCGGGGAGCTGTTTTTT.

The chain recombines TRBV5-4 with TRBJ1-5, with TRBD1 identical over 10 bases. The V gene's germline CDR1 is SGHNT and CDR2 YYREEE (reference sequence). V lost 1 base and J lost 3; bases outside the gene matches: 4. The CDR3 has 16 amino acids. For the CDR3, the DNA is TGTGCCAGCAGCTTGCAGGACAGGGGGGCCAATCAGCCCCAGCATTTT. Translated, it gives CASSLQDRGANQPQHF.

This chain links TRBV7-9 with TRBJ1-2; 10 bases agree with TRBD1. The CDR3 spans 16 residues. J lost 4 bases, V lost 0 bases, and 5 bases had no gene match. The germline V gene has CDR1 SEHNR and CDR2 FQNEAQ (reference sequence). The CDR3 DNA reads as TGTGCCAGCAGCTTAGCGGAGGGACAGGGGATCTATGGCTACACCTTC. It specifies CASSLAEGQGIYGYTF.

The sample holds one count of this clone. This chain links TRBV7-9 with TRBJ1-3, with D perhaps matching TRBD1 (5 bases). The CDR3 is 19 amino acids. V lost 2 bases, J lost 4 bases, and 24 bases lay in between. Germline V CDR1 and CDR2: SEHNR, FQNEAQ (reference sequence). In DNA, the CDR3 is TGTGCCAGCAGCTTAAACTTGGCCTGGAGGGGCAATTCAGGAAACACCATATATTTT. Encoded protein: CASSLNLAWRGNSGNTIYF.

The V call is TRBV27, the J call TRBJ2-1; no reliable D call. Trimming cost V 5 bases and J 4 bases, with 3 bases left between them. Germline values: CDR1 MNHEY, CDR2 SMNVEV (reference sequence). There are 11 residues in the CDR3. CDR3 region: CASSTYNEQFF. DNA of the CDR3: TGTGCCAGCAGTACTTACAATGAGCAGTTCTTC.

This clone has a handful of counts. J is TRBJ2-7 and V is TRBV4-1, with TRBD2 identical over 9 bases. Trimming removed 1 base from V and 1 base from J; junction bases left unmatched: 2. CDR1 and CDR2 (germline): MGHRA, YSYEKL. This CDR3 comprises 15 residues. The CDR3 nucleotides are TGCGCCAGCAGCCAAGCGCTAGCGGGGTCCTACGAGCAGTACTTC. Its translation: CASSQALAGSYEQYF.

The V and J genes are TRBV27 and TRBJ1-1, with 8 bases identical to TRBD1. Germline V gene data show CDR1 as MNHEY and CDR2 as SMNVEV (reference sequence). Trimming at V came to 3 bases and at J to 6 bases, leaving 9 bases not matched to a gene. This CDR3 is built from 15 residues. The CDR3 reads CASSFHGQGNAEAFF. The DNA of the CDR3 is TGTGCCAGCAGTTTCCATGGACAGGGAAACGCTGAAGCTTTCTTT.

The chain links TRBV19 to TRBJ1-2, with 7 bases aligning to TRBD1. Trimming removed 6 bases from V and 5 bases from J; junction bases left unmatched: 9. The CDR3 runs 14 residues. Germline V CDR1 and CDR2: LNHDA, SQIVND (reference sequence). CDR3 protein: CASRETGVGYGYTF. The CDR3 DNA reads TGTGCCAGTAGGGAAACAGGGGTTGGATATGGCTACACCTTC.

J is TRBJ1-3 and V is TRBV30; D is unresolved. Trimming pared 8 bases from V and 0 bases from J, leaving 11 bases between. CDR3 length: 13 amino acids. Germline V gives CDR1 GTSNPN, CDR2 SVGIG (reference sequence). This CDR3 reads CATSEGSGNTIYF. CDR3 nucleotide sequence: TGTGCCACGAGCGAAGGCTCTGGAAACACCATATATTTT.

The J gene is TRBJ2-3, the V gene TRBV5-5, with TRBD2 identical over 11 bases. V gave up 6 bases and J gave up 4 bases; unmatched junction bases: 19. Germline loops: CDR1 SGHKS, CDR2 YYEKEE (reference sequence). The CDR3 contains 19 residues. The CDR3 bases are TGTGCCAGCATCGATCTCATAGCGGGAGGGCCAATCCGGGCAGATACGCAGTATTTT. This gives the protein CASIDLIAGGPIRADTQYF.

The chain employs TRBV9 and TRBJ2-7; 7 bases map to TRBD1. Germline assignment: CDR1 SGDLS and CDR2 YYNGEE. There are 17 residues in the CDR3. The V and J ends lost 4 bases and 0 bases, in that order; junction bases with no gene match: 13. The DNA for the CDR3 is TGTGCCAGCAGCCCCGAGAGGCAGGGGGACCGCTCCTACGAGCAGTACTTC. Amino acid sequence: CASSPERQGDRSYEQYF. Together with reference TRBV9 and TRBJ2-7, the CDR3 gives the full variable domain: DSGVTQTPKHLITATGQRVTLRCSPRSGDLSVYWYQQSLDQGLQFLIQYYNGEERAKGNILERFSAQQFPDLHSELNLSSLELGDSALYFCASSPERQGDRSYEQYFGPGTRLTVT.

The V gene is TRBV2, the J gene TRBJ2-7; D is unresolved. Trimming stripped 4 bases from V and 5 bases from J, with 12 bases between. Per germline, CDR1 SNHLY and CDR2 FYNNEI. CDR3 length: 13 amino acids. CDR3 sequence reads: CASSGTRVNEQYF. The CDR3 DNA reads TGTGCCAGCAGTGGAACCCGGGTGAACGAGCAGTACTTC.

The chain couples TRBV30 to TRBJ2-6, with D unresolved. The CDR3 consists of 14 residues. Trimming left V 2 bases short and J 0 bases short, with 5 bases between. Looked up from germline, CDR1 is GTSNPN and CDR2 is SVGIG (reference sequence). CDR3: CAWSSDSGANVLTF. The CDR3 nucleotides are TGTGCCTGGAGTTCGGACTCTGGGGCCAACGTCCTGACTTTC.